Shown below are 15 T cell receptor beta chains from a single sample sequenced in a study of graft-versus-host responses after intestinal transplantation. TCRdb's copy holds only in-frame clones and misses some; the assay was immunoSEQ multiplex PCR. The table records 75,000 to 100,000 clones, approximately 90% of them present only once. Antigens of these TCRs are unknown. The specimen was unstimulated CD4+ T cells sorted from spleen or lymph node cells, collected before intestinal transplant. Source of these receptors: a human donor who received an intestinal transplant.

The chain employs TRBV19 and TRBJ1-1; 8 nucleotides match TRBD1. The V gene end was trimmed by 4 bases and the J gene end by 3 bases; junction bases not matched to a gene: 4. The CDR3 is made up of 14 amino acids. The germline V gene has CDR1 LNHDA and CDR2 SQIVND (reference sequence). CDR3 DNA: TGTGCCAGTAGTAGCCTGGACAGGGACACTGAAGCTTTCTTT. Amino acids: CASSSLDRDTEAFF. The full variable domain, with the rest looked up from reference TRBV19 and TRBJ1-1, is DGGITQSPKYLFRKEGQNVTLSCEQNLNHDAMYWYRQDPGQGLRLIYYSQIVNDFQKGDIAEGYSVSREKKESFPLTVTSAQKNPTAFYLCASSSLDRDTEAFFGQGTRLTVV.

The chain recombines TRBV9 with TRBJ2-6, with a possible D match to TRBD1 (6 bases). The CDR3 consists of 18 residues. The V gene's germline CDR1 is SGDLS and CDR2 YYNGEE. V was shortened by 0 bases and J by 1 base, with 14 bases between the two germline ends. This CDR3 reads CASSVAQGPQSGANVLTF. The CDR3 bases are TGTGCCAGCAGCGTAGCTCAGGGGCCCCAATCTGGGGCCAACGTCCTGACTTTC.

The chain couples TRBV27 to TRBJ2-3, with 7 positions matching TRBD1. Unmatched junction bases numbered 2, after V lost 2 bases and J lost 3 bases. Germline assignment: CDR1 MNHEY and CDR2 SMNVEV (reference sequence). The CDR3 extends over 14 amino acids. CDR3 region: CASSLRGQTDTQYF. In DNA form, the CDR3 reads TGTGCCAGCAGTTTACGGGGACAGACAGATACGCAGTATTTT.

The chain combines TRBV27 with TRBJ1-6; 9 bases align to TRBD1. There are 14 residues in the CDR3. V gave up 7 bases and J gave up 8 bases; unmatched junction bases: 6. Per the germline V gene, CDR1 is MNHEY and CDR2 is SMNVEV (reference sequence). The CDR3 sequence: CASTRDRVYSPLHF. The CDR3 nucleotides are TGTGCCAGCACTAGGGACAGGGTCTATTCACCCCTCCACTTT.

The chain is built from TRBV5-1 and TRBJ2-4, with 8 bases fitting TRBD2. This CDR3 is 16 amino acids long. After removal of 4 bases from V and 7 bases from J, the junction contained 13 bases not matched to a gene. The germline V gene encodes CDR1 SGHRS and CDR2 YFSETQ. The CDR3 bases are TGCGCCAGCAGCCCAACATCTGGCGGGGGGATGAACATTCAGTACTTC. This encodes CASSPTSGGGMNIQYF. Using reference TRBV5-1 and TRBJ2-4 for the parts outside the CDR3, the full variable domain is KAGVTQTPRYLIKTRGQQVTLSCSPISGHRSVSWYQQTPGQGLQFLFEYFSETQRNKGNFPGRFSGRQFSNSRSEMNVSTLELGDSALYLCASSPTSGGGMNIQYFGAGTRLSVL.

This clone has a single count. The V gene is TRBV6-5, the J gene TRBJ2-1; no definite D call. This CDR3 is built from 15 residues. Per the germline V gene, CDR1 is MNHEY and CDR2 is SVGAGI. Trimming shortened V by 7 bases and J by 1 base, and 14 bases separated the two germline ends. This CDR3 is CASTRSIWSYNEQFF. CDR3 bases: TGTGCCAGCACGAGGTCTATCTGGTCCTACAATGAGCAGTTCTTC.

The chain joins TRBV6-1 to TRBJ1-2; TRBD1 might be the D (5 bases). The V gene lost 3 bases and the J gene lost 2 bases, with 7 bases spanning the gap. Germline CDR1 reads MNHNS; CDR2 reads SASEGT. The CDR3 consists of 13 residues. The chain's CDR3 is CASSEEGNYGYTF. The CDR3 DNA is TGTGCCAGCAGTGAGGAGGGGAACTATGGCTACACCTTC.

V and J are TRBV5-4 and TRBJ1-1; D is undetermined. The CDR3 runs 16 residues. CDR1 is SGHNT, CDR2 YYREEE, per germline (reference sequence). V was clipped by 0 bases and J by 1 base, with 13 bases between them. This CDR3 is CASSLGRPQENTEAFF. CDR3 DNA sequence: TGTGCCAGCAGCTTGGGCAGACCCCAGGAGAACACTGAAGCTTTCTTT.

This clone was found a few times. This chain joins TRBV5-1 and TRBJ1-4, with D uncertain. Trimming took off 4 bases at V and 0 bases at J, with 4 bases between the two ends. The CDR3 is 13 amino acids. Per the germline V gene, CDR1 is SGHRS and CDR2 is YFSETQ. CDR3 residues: CASSRATNEKLFF. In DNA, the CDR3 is TGCGCCAGCAGCCGGGCAACTAATGAAAAACTGTTTTTT.

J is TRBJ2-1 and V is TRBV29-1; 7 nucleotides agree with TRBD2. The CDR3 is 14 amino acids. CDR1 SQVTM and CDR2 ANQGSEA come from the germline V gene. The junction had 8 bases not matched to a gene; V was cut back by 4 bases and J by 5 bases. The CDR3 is CSVVGGSGHNEQFF. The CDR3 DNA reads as TGCAGCGTTGTCGGCGGGAGCGGCCACAATGAGCAGTTCTTC.

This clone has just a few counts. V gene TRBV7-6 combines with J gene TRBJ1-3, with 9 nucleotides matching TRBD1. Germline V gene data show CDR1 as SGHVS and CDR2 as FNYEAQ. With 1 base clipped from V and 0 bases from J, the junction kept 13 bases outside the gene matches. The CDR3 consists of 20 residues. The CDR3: CASSLGDRVSTTISGNTIYF. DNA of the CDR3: TGTGCCAGCAGCTTAGGGGACAGGGTGAGCACTACTATCTCTGGAAACACCATATATTTT.

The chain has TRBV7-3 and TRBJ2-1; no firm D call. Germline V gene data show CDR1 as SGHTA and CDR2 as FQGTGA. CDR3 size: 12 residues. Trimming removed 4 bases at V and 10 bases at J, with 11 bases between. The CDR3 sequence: CASSYGPGEQFF. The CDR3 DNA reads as TGTGCCAGCAGCTACGGCCCCGGGGAGCAGTTCTTC.

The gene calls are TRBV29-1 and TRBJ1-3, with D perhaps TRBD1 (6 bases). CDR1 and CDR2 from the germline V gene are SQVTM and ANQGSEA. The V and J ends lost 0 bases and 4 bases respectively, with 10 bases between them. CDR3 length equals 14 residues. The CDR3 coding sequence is TGCAGCGTTGAAGATTGGACAGACGGAAACACCATATATTTT. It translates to CSVEDWTDGNTIYF.

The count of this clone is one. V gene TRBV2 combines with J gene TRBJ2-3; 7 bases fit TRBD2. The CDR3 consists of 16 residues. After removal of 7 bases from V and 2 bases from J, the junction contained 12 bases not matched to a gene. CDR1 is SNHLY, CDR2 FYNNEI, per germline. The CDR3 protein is CASTVHGGDPTDTQYF. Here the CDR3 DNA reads TGTGCCAGCACCGTACATGGGGGGGACCCCACAGATACGCAGTATTTT. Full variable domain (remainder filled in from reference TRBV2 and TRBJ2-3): EPEVTQTPSHQVTQMGQEVILRCVPISNHLYFYWYRQILGQKVEFLVSFYNNEISEKSEIFDDQFSVERPDGSNFTLKIRSTKLEDSAMYFCASTVHGGDPTDTQYFGPGTRLTVL.

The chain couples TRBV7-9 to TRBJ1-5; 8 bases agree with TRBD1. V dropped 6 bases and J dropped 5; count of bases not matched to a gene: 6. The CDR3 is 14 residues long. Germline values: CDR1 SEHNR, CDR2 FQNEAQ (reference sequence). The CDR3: CASSHQGADQPQHF. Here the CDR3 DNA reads TGTGCCAGCAGTCATCAGGGGGCCGATCAGCCCCAGCATTTT.